One TCR beta chain is described in this entry. The data stem from a study of shared clonotypes between healthy human individuals. Germline V gene sequence: CDR1 GTSNPN, CDR2 SVGIG (reference sequence). The J segment lost 3 bases and the V segment lost 2 bases, leaving 11 bases of the junction unmatched. CDR3 length: 16 residues. Here immunoSEQ multiplex PCR was the method, and the copy in TCRdb shows in-frame clones only, minus some. Of roughly 2.1 million clones detected, more than 85% appear once; the ten largest clones hold more than 1.5%. CD45RO negativity and positive selection for CCR7 defined naive CD8 cells, a population that excluded terminally differentiated effector memory CD45RA+ cells.

This clonotype was sampled from a man aged 18 to 35 in good health. Some clones in this sample may be carry-over from other donors' samples. The sequencing input was naive CD8+ T cells from PBMCs. The chain combines TRBV30 with TRBJ2-3; 7 nucleotides align to TRBD2. CDR3 DNA: TGTGCCTGGAGTATGTTCTCGGGACTATTGACAGATACGCAGTATTTT. Its translation: CAWSMFSGLLTDTQYF.